This T cell receptor (beta chain) was observed in a study of T cell responses to AZD1222 COVID-19 vaccine. Whole-study context: Researchers grouped second doses given at about 4 or about 12 weeks into one pool.

This CDR3 region has 14 residues. V was clipped by 3 bases and J by 7 bases, with 12 bases between them. Germline CDR1 is KGHSH and CDR2 is LQKENI. General study points: Repertoires were collected only later (after the peak T cell response had occurred). The donor cohort was predominantly white British with a female majority, and clonal diversity may have been underestimated. Seropositive AZD1222 recipients at baseline numbered only five or six.

Assay: immunoSEQ multiplex PCR; the TCRdb copy retains only in-frame clones and omits some. The sample lists 150,000 to 180,000 clones, over 85% occurring once. This clone was picked up one time. Its antigen is not known. The material sequenced was peripheral blood, taken on day 0 of AZD1222 vaccination. V is TRBV18 and J is TRBJ1-4; a possible D gene is TRBD1 (6 bases). This TCR was recovered from an adult in good health. CDR3 DNA: TGTGCCAGCTCACCCGTGGACAGCTCTGAAAAACTGTTTTTT. It encodes CASSPVDSSEKLFF.